These T cell receptor beta chains were read from a single sample in a study of blood T cell repertoires in COVID-19. Assay used: immunoSEQ multiplex PCR; TCRdb lists only in-frame clones, some missing. The repertoire holds 200,000 to 250,000 clones, 80% to 90% seen once, with 3% to 3.5% in the top ten. What was sequenced was PBMCs or T cells enriched from blood (not recorded which). Every receptor here comes from a woman between 18 and 29 years old in a cohort exposed to, infected with or recovered from COVID-19 (not recorded which). The CDR3 runs from the conserved cysteine through the conserved F or W.

>TRBV15|16
CATREGQANTKNIQYF
>TRBV5-4|19
CASSRSTGTSGANTGELFF
>TRBV24-1|16
CATSDHTAATNEKLFF
>TRBV24-1|11
CASGQGYEQYF
>TRBV28|12
CASSFAGYGYTF
>TRBV27|17
CASSTLGLAGNYNEQFF
>TRBV5-1|15
CASRASSRGNNEQFF
>TRBV10-2|14
CASSESSINYGYTF
>TRBV4-1|15
CASSLGQGHLYEQYF
>TRBV19|14
CASSRFGNQETQYF
>TRBV11-2|17
CASSTHSAGTGYNEQFF
>TRBV24-1|14
CATSDPTGIYGYTF
>TRBV28|14
CASSSGGLFYGYTF
>TRBV5-1|19
CASSREGRQGIRESDTIYF
>TRBV9|15
CASSVTSGGFNEQFF
>TRBV6-5|16
CASSYSILTGRETQYF
>TRBV18|16
CASSPQKSSPGQPQHF
>TRBV19|13
CASSTLGGQGAFF
>TRBV29-1|15
CSVARSGGATNEQFF
>TRBV7-2|16
CASSARGQGSGNTIYF
>TRBV4-1|18
CASSQGSSGTGVGNTIYF
>TRBV5-1|14
CASSLAGGAGELFF
>TRBV13|15
CASSSRFWGQDEQYF
>TRBV19|12
CASRQGNQPQHF
>TRBV11-2|14
CASSLDRGYHEQYF
>TRBV11-2|14
CASSLDLANTEAFF
>TRBV3-1/TRBV3-2|14
CASSQADGGYGYTF
>TRBV3-1/TRBV3-2|17
CASSQEASGRDTDTQYF
>TRBV5-6|12
CASSVQGAEAFF
>TRBV18|15
CASSPDVHRSEKLFF